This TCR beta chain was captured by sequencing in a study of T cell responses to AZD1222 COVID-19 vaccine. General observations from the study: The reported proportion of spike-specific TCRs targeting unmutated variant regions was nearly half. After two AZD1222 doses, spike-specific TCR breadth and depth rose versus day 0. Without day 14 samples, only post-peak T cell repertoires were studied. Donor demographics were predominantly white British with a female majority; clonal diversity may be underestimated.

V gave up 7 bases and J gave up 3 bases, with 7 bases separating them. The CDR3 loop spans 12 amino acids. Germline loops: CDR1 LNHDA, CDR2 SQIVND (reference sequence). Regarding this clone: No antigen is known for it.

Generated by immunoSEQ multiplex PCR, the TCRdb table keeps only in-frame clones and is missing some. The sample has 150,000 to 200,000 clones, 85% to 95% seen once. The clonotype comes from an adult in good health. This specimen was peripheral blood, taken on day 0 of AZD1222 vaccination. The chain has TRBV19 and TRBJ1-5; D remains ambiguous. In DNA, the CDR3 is TGTGCCAGTAATGAGTACAATCAGCCCCAGCATTTT. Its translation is CASNEYNQPQHF.